This T cell receptor (beta chain) stems from a study of identical twins. Germline loops: CDR1 SGHNT, CDR2 YYREEE (reference sequence). J gave up 5 bases and V 2 bases, and 7 bases lay outside the gene matches. CDR3 length: 15 residues. Findings of the study overall: Twins shared out-of-frame alpha sequences with excess low generation probability.

Concerning this clonotype itself: The antigen is unknown.

It was template switching that added a universal primer site, and there were unique molecular identifiers on the cDNA. TCRdb re-derived calls from the 5' RACE reads in MiXCR, one entry per CDR3 protein. This table has 420,000 or so distinct CDR3 sequences, 15% to 20% appearing once. Sequences were obtained from naive T cells sorted from blood. The TCR comes from a man between 50 and 59 years old in good health. V usage is TRBV5-4 and J usage is TRBJ2-7, with TRBD2 matching over 10 bases. CDR3 nucleotide sequence: TGTGCCAGCAGCTTATCTAGCGGGAGTATCCACGAGCAGTACTTC. This encodes CASSLSSGSIHEQYF.